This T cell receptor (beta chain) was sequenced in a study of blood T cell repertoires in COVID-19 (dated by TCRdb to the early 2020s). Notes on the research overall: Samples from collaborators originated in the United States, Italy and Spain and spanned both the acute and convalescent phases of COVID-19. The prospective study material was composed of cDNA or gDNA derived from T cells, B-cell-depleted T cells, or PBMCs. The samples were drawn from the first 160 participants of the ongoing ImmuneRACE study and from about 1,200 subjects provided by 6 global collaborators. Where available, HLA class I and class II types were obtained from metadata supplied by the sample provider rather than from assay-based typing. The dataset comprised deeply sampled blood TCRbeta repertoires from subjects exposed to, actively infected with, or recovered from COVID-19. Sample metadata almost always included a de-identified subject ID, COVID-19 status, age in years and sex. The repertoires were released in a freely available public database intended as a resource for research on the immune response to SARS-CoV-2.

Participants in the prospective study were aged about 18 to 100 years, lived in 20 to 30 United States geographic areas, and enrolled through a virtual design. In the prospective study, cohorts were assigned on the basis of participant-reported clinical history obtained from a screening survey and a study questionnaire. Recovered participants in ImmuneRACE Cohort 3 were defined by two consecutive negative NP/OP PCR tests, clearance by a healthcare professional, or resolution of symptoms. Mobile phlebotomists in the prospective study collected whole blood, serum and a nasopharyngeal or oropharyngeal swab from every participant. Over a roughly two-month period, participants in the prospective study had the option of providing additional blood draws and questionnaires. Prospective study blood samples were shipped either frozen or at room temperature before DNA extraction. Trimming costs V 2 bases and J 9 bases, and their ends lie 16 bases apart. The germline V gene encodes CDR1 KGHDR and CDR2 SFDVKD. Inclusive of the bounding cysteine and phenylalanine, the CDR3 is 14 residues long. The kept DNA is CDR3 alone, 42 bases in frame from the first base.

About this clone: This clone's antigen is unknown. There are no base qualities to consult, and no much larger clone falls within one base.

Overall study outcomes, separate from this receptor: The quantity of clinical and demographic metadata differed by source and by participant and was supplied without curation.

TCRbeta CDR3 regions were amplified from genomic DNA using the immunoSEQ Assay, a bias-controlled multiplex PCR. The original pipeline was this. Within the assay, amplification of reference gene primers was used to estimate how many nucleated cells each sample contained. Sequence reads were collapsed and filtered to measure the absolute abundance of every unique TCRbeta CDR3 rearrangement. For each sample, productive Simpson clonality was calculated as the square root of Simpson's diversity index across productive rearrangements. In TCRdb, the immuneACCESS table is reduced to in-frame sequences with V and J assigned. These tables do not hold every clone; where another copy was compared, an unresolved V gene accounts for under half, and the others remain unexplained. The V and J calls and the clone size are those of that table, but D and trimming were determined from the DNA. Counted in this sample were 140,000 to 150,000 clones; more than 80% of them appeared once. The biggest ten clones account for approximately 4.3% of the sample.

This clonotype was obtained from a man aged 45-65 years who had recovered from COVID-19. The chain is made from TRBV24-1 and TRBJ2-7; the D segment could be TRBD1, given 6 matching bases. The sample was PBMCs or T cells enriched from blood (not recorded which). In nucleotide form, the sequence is TGTGCCACCAGTGATTCGAGGGACACATCAAGGCAGTACTTC. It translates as CATSDSRDTSRQYF.